This TCR beta chain originates from a study of chemoradiotherapy in HPV16-positive cancers (dated by TCRdb to 2022 to 2024). Regarding the complete study: Candidate HPV-specific T-cell clones and common TCR motifs were defined through functional T-cell assays on cells from a couple of HPV16-positive patients. The candidate HPV-specific TCRs and motifs were then tracked in TCR repertoires from about 93 patients with HPV-related cancers. Whether T-cell immunity against the HPV oncoproteins E6 and E7 changes during chemoradiotherapy and whether survival is affected by this immunity were examined in the study.

Points on this clone: It lacks a known antigen. Base qualities are not provided; no much larger clone lies one nucleotide away.

V gives up 6 bases and J gives up 5 bases, and the segment between their germline ends measures 10 bases. The germline V gene specifies SQVTM as CDR1 and ANQGSEA as CDR2. Including the terminal cysteine and phenylalanine, the CDR3 comprises 12 residues. Of all the DNA, just the CDR3 is kept, 36 bases in frame from base 1. Library method: the immunoSEQ multiplex PCR assay. Here the immuneACCESS table is served through TCRdb, limited to in-frame sequences with V and J called. Missing clones are a known gap in these copies; in checked studies unresolved V genes cover under half, and the rest lacks a known reason. Present in this sample are 3,600 or so clones, around 94% of which were seen just once. The top ten clones comprise roughly 2% of the sample. The study at large found these results: Expansion of candidate HPV-specific clones and E7-related TCR motifs was observed in the tumor microenvironment during treatment, whereas no such expansion was observed for non-HPV-specific T cells. Only two HPV16-positive patients were used to derive the functional definition of HPV-specific T cells, and the survival association was reported for HPV16-positive patients. Among HPV16-positive patients, expansion of HPV-responsive T cells during chemoradiotherapy was associated with better recurrence-free survival.

Repertoires were sampled multiple times during chemoradiotherapy, which allowed clonal expansion in the tumor microenvironment to be followed. This chain joins TRBV29-1 to TRBJ2-2; the D gene is perhaps TRBD1, from 5 matching bases. The sample was acquired from a patient who underwent chemoradiotherapy. This sequence originates from a human donor with HPV-associated anogenital cancer. Read as DNA, the sequence is TGCAGCGTAGGTTCAGGGACCGGGGAGCTGTTTTTT. Its protein is CSVGSGTGELFF.